These 26 T cell receptor beta chains share one sample of origin, sequenced in a study of T cell responses to AZD1222 COVID-19 vaccine. Here immunoSEQ multiplex PCR was the method, and the copy in TCRdb shows in-frame clones only, minus some. The repertoire has 80,000 or so clones, more than 85% of them found once; the top ten carry roughly 4.5%. The sample in question was peripheral blood, obtained 28 days after the second AZD1222 dose. The receptors originated from an adult who received the AZD1222 COVID-19 vaccine.

The rearrangement uses TRBV6-5 and TRBJ2-5, with TRBD2 identical over 10 bases. J lost 3 bases, V lost 2 bases, and 3 bases had no gene match. This CDR3 region has 15 residues. CDR1 and CDR2 (germline): MNHEY, SVGAGI. This CDR3 is CASSYGLAGEETQYF. The DNA of the CDR3 is TGTGCCAGCAGTTACGGGCTAGCGGGAGAAGAGACCCAGTACTTC.

This chain connects TRBV24-1 to TRBJ2-3; D is perhaps TRBD2 (6 bases). In germline, CDR1 is KGHDR, CDR2 SFDVKD. Trimming stripped 1 base from V and 3 bases from J, with 10 bases between. The CDR3 is 15 amino acids. CDR3 sequence: CATSDFGTGTDTQYF. CDR3 DNA: TGTGCCACCAGTGATTTCGGGACTGGAACAGATACGCAGTATTTT.

The chain couples TRBV5-1 to TRBJ1-2, with D tentatively TRBD1 (6 bases). Deletions cut 0 bases from V and 8 bases from J, with 17 bases between. From germline, CDR1 is SGHRS and CDR2 YFSETQ. The CDR3 consists of 15 residues. CDR3 DNA: TGCGCCAGCAGCTTGGTTACTGGGGGCGCCGAGGGCTACACCTTC. Residues: CASSLVTGGAEGYTF.

In its sample, this clone was seen once. The chain employs TRBV14 and TRBJ2-7, with TRBD2 matching over 8 bases. Germline CDR1 and CDR2: SGHDN and FVKESK. This CDR3 region has 15 residues. V lost 5 bases, J lost 0 bases, and 6 bases stayed unmatched. CDR3 sequence reads: CASSKLAGSSYEQYF. As DNA, the CDR3 is TGTGCCAGCAGCAAATTAGCGGGGAGCTCCTACGAGCAGTACTTC.

The chain recombines TRBV9 with TRBJ1-3, with D maybe TRBD1 (5 bases). This CDR3 is built from 15 residues. V lost 4 bases to trimming and J lost 2 bases, with 13 bases between them. Germline CDR1 is SGDLS and CDR2 is YYNGEE. CDR3 amino acids: CASSSSGGTGNTIYF. CDR3 in DNA: TGTGCCAGCAGCTCTAGTGGGGGAACTGGAAACACCATATATTTT.

The chain links TRBV4-1 to TRBJ2-7; 10 bases agree with TRBD1. CDR3 length: 19 amino acids. In germline, CDR1 is MGHRA, CDR2 YSYEKL. Germline trimming cut 0 bases from V and 5 bases from J; bases unmatched to any gene: 16. CDR3 region: CASSQDQYTLRDRGHEQYF. CDR3 coding DNA: TGCGCCAGCAGCCAAGATCAGTATACCCTGCGGGACAGGGGACACGAGCAGTACTTC.

V gene TRBV5-5 combines with J gene TRBJ1-1; TRBD1 matches 8 bases. The CDR3 runs to 18 residues. Germline CDR1 is SGHKS and CDR2 is YYEKEE (reference sequence). V was clipped by 3 bases and J by 10 bases; unmatched bases: 23. The CDR3 loop reads CASSSPNPIGQGENGAFF. DNA for the CDR3: TGTGCCAGCAGCTCCCCCAATCCCATCGGACAGGGTGAGAATGGAGCTTTCTTT. Drawing the rest from reference TRBV5-5 and TRBJ1-1, the complete variable domain is DAGVTQSPTHLIKTRGQQVTLRCSPISGHKSVSWYQQVLGQGPQFIFQYYEKEERGRGNFPDRFSARQFPNYSSELNVNALLLGDSALYLCASSSPNPIGQGENGAFFGQGTRLTVV.

This chain connects TRBV19 to TRBJ2-5; perhaps TRBD1 as D (6 bases). Germline V CDR1 and CDR2: LNHDA, SQIVND (reference sequence). The length of the CDR3 is 15 residues. Deletions cut 4 bases from V and 5 bases from J, with 17 bases between. CDR3 amino acids: CASSTGAKARETQYF. The DNA of the CDR3 is TGTGCCAGTAGTACAGGGGCCAAAGCACGGGAGACCCAGTACTTC.

This clone is a singleton in its sample. The chain uses TRBV5-4 and TRBJ1-1; D is undetermined. This CDR3 has 12 amino acids. Between the trimmed V and J ends, which lost 2 bases and 0 bases, there was a span of 2 bases. The germline CDR1 and CDR2 sequences are SGHNT and YYREEE (reference sequence). CDR3 in DNA: TGTGCCAGCAGCTTAGTGAACACTGAAGCTTTCTTT. Translating it yields CASSLVNTEAFF.

The V and J genes are TRBV19 and TRBJ1-2, with 9 bases that match TRBD1. Trimming at V came to 8 bases and at J to 7 bases, leaving 8 bases not matched to a gene. This CDR3 is 13 amino acids long. Germline V gene lookup returns CDR1 LNHDA and CDR2 SQIVND (reference sequence). For the CDR3, the DNA is TGTGCCAGTGGGGACAGGGTAGGAGGTGGCTACACCTTC. Its protein product is CASGDRVGGGYTF.

V usage is TRBV29-1 and J usage is TRBJ1-1; 9 bases are a match to TRBD1. J gave up 5 bases and V 4 bases, and 5 bases lay outside the gene matches. CDR1 SQVTM and CDR2 ANQGSEA come from the germline V gene. This CDR3 has 13 residues. CDR3 residues: CSVAPTGGTEAFF. CDR3 DNA sequence: TGCAGCGTTGCGCCGACAGGGGGGACTGAAGCTTTCTTT.

The chain has TRBV3-1 (or the pseudogene TRBV3-2) and TRBJ2-1; 11 bases are a match to TRBD2. V lost 0 bases, J lost 3 bases, and 7 bases stayed unmatched. The length of the CDR3 is 18 residues. Per germline, CDR1 LGHDT and CDR2 YNNKEL (reference sequence). Here the CDR3 DNA reads TGTGCCAGCAGCCAAGATATGTTGCTAGCGGGGGGCTACAATGAGCAGTTCTTC. Amino acids: CASSQDMLLAGGYNEQFF.

This sequence joins TRBV6-2 or TRBV6-3 and TRBJ2-1, with D tentatively TRBD2 (6 bases). CDR3 length: 19 residues. CDR1 and CDR2 from the germline V gene are MNHEY and SVGEGT. V shed 2 bases and J shed 8 bases, with 28 bases lying between them. The CDR3 nucleotides read TGTGCCAGCAGTTACGATCCTAGCGCGCGAGTGAGGCCAGAGGATGAGCAGTTCTTC. Its protein product is CASSYDPSARVRPEDEQFF.

The sample holds one count of this clone. The J gene is TRBJ1-2, the V gene TRBV25-1; the match to TRBD1 covers 7 bases. Germline CDR1 MGHDK, CDR2 SYGVNS. This CDR3 spans 11 amino acids. Trimming took 10 bases from V and 7 from J; bases not matched to a gene: 6. CDR3 DNA: TGTGCCACCACAGGGGTCGGTGGCTACACCTTC. Translated, it gives CATTGVGGYTF.

The chain uses TRBV4-2 and TRBJ1-1; D possibly corresponds to TRBD1 (5 bases). Germline V lookup: CDR1 LGHNA, CDR2 YNFKEQ. The ends were cut back, 0 bases at V and 0 bases at J, with 11 bases in the middle. This CDR3 region has 16 residues. The CDR3 DNA is TGTGCCAGCAGCCAAGATAGGGGCAGGCTGAACACTGAAGCTTTCTTT. It yields the protein CASSQDRGRLNTEAFF.

The V and J genes are TRBV4-2 and TRBJ2-7, with TRBD2 as a possible D gene (5 bases). The CDR3 contains 15 residues. In germline, CDR1 is LGHNA, CDR2 YNFKEQ. V dropped 0 bases and J dropped 5 bases, with 14 bases sitting between them. The CDR3 region is CASSQELVYVDEQYF. The CDR3 bases are TGTGCCAGCAGCCAAGAACTAGTCTATGTTGACGAGCAGTACTTC.

This clone has just one count. The chain links TRBV15 to TRBJ2-7; 8 bases agree with TRBD2. The CDR3 consists of 16 residues. Trimming took 0 bases from V and 4 from J; bases not matched to a gene: 8. The germline gives CDR1 LNHNV, CDR2 YYDKDF (reference sequence). The CDR3 reads CATSRDRSGRTYEQYF. DNA of the CDR3: TGTGCCACCAGCAGAGATCGGAGCGGGAGAACATACGAGCAGTACTTC.

The CDR3, as DNA: TGTGCCAGCAGCTTGGGGGGACTAGCGCAAGAGACCCAGTACTTC. Residues: CASSLGGLAQETQYF. This chain connects TRBV5-5 to TRBJ2-5, with 10 bases lining up with TRBD2. V shed 0 bases, J shed 2 bases, and the junction held 1 base outside the gene matches. CDR1 SGHKS and CDR2 YYEKEE come from the germline V gene (reference sequence). The CDR3 is 15 residues long.

The chain employs TRBV5-4 and TRBJ1-2; TRBD1 agrees at 8 bases. From germline, CDR1 is SGHNT and CDR2 YYREEE (reference sequence). CDR3 length: 13 residues. V trimming: 3 bases; J trimming: 7 bases; junction bases outside the gene matches: 5. The CDR3 DNA reads as TGTGCCAGCAGCTACGGACAGGGAGGTGGCTACACCTTC. Its translation: CASSYGQGGGYTF.

DNA of the CDR3: TGTGCCAGCAGCCAAATCGTCCAAGAGACCCAGTACTTC. This sequence encodes CASSQIVQETQYF. This chain connects TRBV27 to TRBJ2-5; no reliable D call. The CDR3 has 13 residues. Germline CDR1 and CDR2: MNHEY and SMNVEV (reference sequence). Trimming pared 6 bases from V and 1 base from J, leaving 9 bases between.

The chain employs TRBV7-8 and TRBJ2-3, with TRBD2 matching over 10 bases. CDR1 and CDR2 (germline): SGHVS, FQNEAQ. V lost 5 bases and J lost 6; bases outside the gene matches: 14. The CDR3 runs 17 residues. CDR3 loop: CASSAATGTSVVDTQYF. CDR3 nucleotide sequence: TGTGCCAGCAGCGCAGCTACAGGGACTAGCGTGGTGGATACGCAGTATTTT. The whole variable domain, filled in from reference TRBV7-8 and TRBJ2-3, reads GAGVSQSPRYKVAKRGQDVALRCDPISGHVSLFWYQQALGQGPEFLTYFQNEAQLDKSGLPSDRFFAERPEGSVSTLKIQRTQQEDSAVYLCASSAATGTSVVDTQYFGPGTRLTVL.

The chain is built from TRBV21-1 and TRBJ2-5; TRBD2 was called by the table and not checked on the DNA. TRBV21-1 is assigned pseudogene status. This CDR3 has 14 amino acids. DNA of the CDR3: TGTGCCAGCAGCAATTCGGAGCGCCAAGAGACCCAGTACTTC. Amino acids: CASSNSERQETQYF.

The chain has TRBV23-1 and TRBJ2-7, with 9 bases matching TRBD1. TRBV23-1 belongs to the ORF category, with a function that is uncertain. The CDR3 loop spans 14 amino acids. V trimming: 6 bases; J trimming: 7 bases; junction bases outside the gene matches: 10. As DNA, the CDR3 is TGCGCCAGCAGGATGCCGGGACAGGGCAGGGAGCAGTACTTC. Protein product: CASRMPGQGREQYF.

The J gene is TRBJ2-3, the V gene TRBV5-1, with 10 bases aligning to TRBD2. The germline V gene has CDR1 SGHRS and CDR2 YFSETQ. V gave up 1 base and J gave up 3 bases; unmatched junction bases: 20. This CDR3 spans 21 amino acids. The CDR3 is CASSLPSTGTDSSGRTDTQYF. The CDR3 region has the DNA TGCGCCAGCAGCTTGCCCTCCACCGGGACGGATTCTAGCGGGAGAACAGATACGCAGTATTTT.

The chain combines TRBV28 with TRBJ1-1; 9 bases fit TRBD1. Germline V gives CDR1 MDHEN, CDR2 SYDVKM. This CDR3 region has 13 residues. J lost 4 bases, V lost 6 bases, and 3 bases had no gene match. The CDR3 reads CASRLTGGTEAFF. CDR3 DNA: TGTGCCAGCAGGTTGACAGGGGGCACTGAAGCTTTCTTT.

The chain joins TRBV9 to TRBJ2-1; TRBD1 matches at 9 bases. This CDR3 region has 14 residues. The trim removed 0 bases at V and 9 bases at J, leaving 4 bases unmatched. The germline CDR1 and CDR2 sequences are SGDLS and YYNGEE. CDR3 in amino acids: CASSVDRGLGEQFF. The CDR3 nucleotides read TGTGCCAGCAGCGTAGACAGGGGGCTAGGTGAGCAGTTCTTC.